This TCR beta chain was observed in a study of cytomegalovirus exposure and HLA in healthy donors. Looked up from germline, CDR1 is LGHNA and CDR2 is YNFKEQ. This CDR3 has 15 amino acids. Trimming removed 3 bases at V and 3 bases at J, with 15 bases between. Amplification used 60 Vbeta primers and 13 Jbeta primers. Assay used: immunoSEQ multiplex PCR; TCRdb lists only in-frame clones, some missing. Of 170,000 or so clones listed, less than 90% are singletons. The sequence was obtained from a man in his fifties in good health and CMV-seronegative. Sequencing was performed on PBMCs. The chain uses TRBV4-2 and TRBJ2-7; possible D gene TRBD2, 5 bases. The CDR3 reads CASSQPMTDYYEQYF. The CDR3 DNA sequence: TGTGCCAGCAGCCAGCCTATGACCGACTACTACGAGCAGTACTTC.